The clone carrying this TCR beta chain was detected only a few times. The data originate from a study of immune characterization of retroperitoneal liposarcoma. TCRdb ran MiXCR on the PCR reads and lists one entry per CDR3 protein. The sample has approximately 10,000 distinct CDR3 sequences; around 24% are singletons. The V gene's germline CDR1 is MNHGY and CDR2 SAAAGT. V dropped 4 bases and J dropped 10 bases, with 23 bases sitting between them. The CDR3 sequence is 16 residues long. The chain combines TRBV6-8 with TRBJ2-1, with D perhaps matching TRBD1 (5 bases). This clonotype was sampled from a female donor with retroperitoneal liposarcoma. Sequencing was carried out using tumor tissue. CDR3 in DNA: TGTGCCAGCAGTTTCAATGACAGACAGATTTCCTACGAGCAGTTCTTC. Translated, it gives CASSFNDRQISYEQFF.